These 22 T cell receptor beta chains share one sample of origin, sequenced in a study of immune evolution from preneoplasia to lung adenocarcinoma. Sequenced by immunoSEQ multiplex PCR; TCRdb stores in-frame clones only, minus some. Found here are over 14,000 clones, 81% of them singletons; the top ten hold approximately 3%. The sequencing input was FFPE minimally invasive lung adenocarcinoma tissue. The origin of the receptors is a person between 60 and 80 years old with lung adenocarcinoma.

V usage is TRBV20-1 and J usage is TRBJ2-7, with a possible D match to TRBD1 (5 bases). Trimming removed 4 bases at V and 4 bases at J, with 8 bases between. There are 11 residues in the CDR3. Per the germline V gene, CDR1 is DFQATT and CDR2 is SNEGSKA (reference sequence). The CDR3: CSATQGYEQYF. In DNA form, the CDR3 reads TGCAGTGCTACCCAGGGTTACGAGCAGTACTTC.

This rearrangement joins TRBV21-1 to TRBJ2-5; the table's D call, TRBD2, has no DNA check behind it. TRBV21-1 is shown as a pseudogene. The CDR3 length is 12 residues. The CDR3 nucleotides read TGTGCCAGGCTAGCGGGGGAAGAGACCCAGTACTTC. This translates into CARLAGEETQYF.

The CDR3 nucleotides read TGTGCCAGCAGCTTAGGCAGGGGGCGCCGGAATGAGCAGTTCTTC. Translation: CASSLGRGRRNEQFF. V usage is TRBV11-2 and J usage is TRBJ2-1, with 8 bases aligning to TRBD1. The germline gives CDR1 SGHAT, CDR2 FQNNGV. The CDR3 totals 15 residues. V gave up 1 base and J gave up 7 bases; unmatched junction bases: 6.

By share of the sample, this clone is medium-sized. Other DNA sequences from this sample encode an identical CDR3 as well. The CDR3 region is CASRYTDTQYF. CDR3 DNA: TGTGCCAGCCGATACACAGATACGCAGTATTTT. The chain joins TRBV6-1 to TRBJ2-3; D uncertain. Germline assignment: CDR1 MNHNS and CDR2 SASEGT. The CDR3 loop spans 11 amino acids. The ends were cut back, 8 bases at V and 2 bases at J, with 5 bases in the middle.

The V and J genes are TRBV18 and TRBJ1-4; D may be TRBD1 (6 bases). V lost 2 bases, J lost 6 bases, and 10 bases lay in between. The germline V gene has CDR1 KGHSH and CDR2 LQKENI. The CDR3 runs 14 residues. The CDR3 nucleotides read TGTGCCAGCTCACCATCAGGGGTTTATGAAAAACTGTTTTTT. Encoded protein: CASSPSGVYEKLFF.

V usage is TRBV5-1 and J usage is TRBJ2-7; D gene unclear. Germline loops: CDR1 SGHRS, CDR2 YFSETQ. V lost 4 bases to trimming and J lost 3 bases, with 5 bases between them. This CDR3 comprises 11 residues. The CDR3: CASSLNYEQYF. The CDR3, as DNA: TGCGCCAGCAGCCTGAACTACGAGCAGTACTTC.

The chain uses TRBV4-1 and TRBJ2-2; no definite D call. The CDR3 is made up of 15 amino acids. Germline loops: CDR1 MGHRA, CDR2 YSYEKL. Trimming removed 1 base at V and 1 base at J, with 7 bases between. The CDR3 DNA is TGCGCCAGCAGCCAAGCGGCCCTGAACACCGGGGAGCTGTTTTTT. It codes for CASSQAALNTGELFF.

The chain combines TRBV5-4 with TRBJ2-7; unclear D gene. CDR1 and CDR2 from the germline V gene are SGHNT and YYREEE (reference sequence). The V gene lost 3 bases and the J gene lost 2 bases, with 6 bases spanning the gap. The CDR3 is 12 residues long. The DNA for the CDR3 is TGTGCCAGCAGCTCGGGTACCTACGAGCAGTACTTC. Protein: CASSSGTYEQYF.

The rearrangement links TRBV28 to TRBJ1-5; 10 bases map to TRBD1. J was trimmed by 2 bases and V by 2 bases; bases with no gene match: 0. The CDR3 runs to 15 residues. Germline-derived CDR1 and CDR2 are MDHEN and SYDVKM. This chain's CDR3 is CASSLGTGGNQPQHF. In DNA, the CDR3 is TGTGCCAGCAGTTTAGGGACAGGGGGCAATCAGCCCCAGCATTTT.

The chain joins TRBV7-2 to TRBJ2-1; 7 bases map to TRBD1. The junction had 9 bases not matched to a gene; V was cut back by 4 bases and J by 6 bases. This CDR3 contains 15 residues. Germline V gene data show CDR1 as SGHTA and CDR2 as FQGNSA. The DNA of the CDR3 is TGTGCCAGCAGCTCAACAGGGACAGACCTCAATGAGCAGTTCTTC. Residues: CASSSTGTDLNEQFF.

The CDR3 sequence is CASSNPGQGHQPQHF. The CDR3 DNA reads TGTGCCAGCAGTAATCCCGGACAGGGGCATCAGCCCCAGCATTTT. The V call is TRBV6-1, the J call TRBJ1-5; 9 bases map to TRBD1. The CDR3 is 15 amino acids. V was clipped by 5 bases and J by 5 bases; unmatched bases: 7. Germline-derived CDR1 and CDR2 are MNHNS and SASEGT.

J is TRBJ1-5 and V is TRBV19, with 8 bases lining up with TRBD1. The CDR3 has 14 amino acids. V gave up 10 bases and J gave up 3 bases; unmatched junction bases: 8. Germline V CDR1 and CDR2: LNHDA, SQIVND (reference sequence). The CDR3 reads CATRTGQANQPQHF. Written as DNA, the CDR3 is TGTGCCACCCGGACAGGGCAGGCCAATCAGCCCCAGCATTTT.

Within the sample, this clone is medium-sized. The V call is TRBV11-2, the J call TRBJ1-1, with D perhaps TRBD1 (5 bases). The V and J ends lost 6 bases and 10 bases respectively, with 18 bases between them. CDR3 length: 13 amino acids. Germline CDR1 is SGHAT and CDR2 is FQNNGV. The CDR3 DNA follows: TGTGCCAGCAGTCGGGACTACCAAGCAACAGCTTTCTTT. Protein sequence: CASSRDYQATAFF. The whole variable domain, filled in from reference TRBV11-2 and TRBJ1-1, reads EAGVAQSPRYKIIEKRQSVAFWCNPISGHATLYWYQQILGQGPKLLIQFQNNGVVDDSQLPKDRFSAERLKGVDSTLKIQPAKLEDSAVYLCASSRDYQATAFFGQGTRLTVV.

This clone has just a few counts. V gene TRBV9 combines with J gene TRBJ2-1, with 9 positions matching TRBD2. The CDR3 is 18 amino acids. Trimming cost V 1 base and J 9 bases; bases outside gene matches: 17. CDR1 is SGDLS, CDR2 YYNGEE, per germline. The CDR3 spells CASSVTLPGGSGSTEQFF. The DNA for the CDR3 is TGTGCCAGCAGCGTAACCCTTCCTGGAGGTAGCGGGAGCACTGAGCAGTTCTTC.

This clone was detected only once. The CDR3 sequence is CASSSLEAGAQFF. In DNA, the CDR3 is TGTGCCAGCAGCTCTTTGGAGGCTGGGGCGCAGTTCTTC. The chain uses TRBV7-6 and TRBJ2-1; possibly TRBD1 or TRBD2 for D (5 bases each). V was pared by 4 bases and J by 12 bases, with 16 bases between. The CDR3 has 13 amino acids. Germline-derived CDR1 and CDR2 are SGHVS and FNYEAQ.

The chain joins TRBV6-6 to TRBJ1-1; weak D call: TRBD1 (5 bases). With 2 bases removed from V and 6 bases from J, the gap between germline ends came to 16 bases. Germline V lookup: CDR1 MNHNY, CDR2 SVGAGI (reference sequence). This CDR3 is 15 amino acids long. The chain's CDR3 is CASSYDTGLVPEAFF. In DNA form, the CDR3 reads TGTGCCAGCAGTTACGATACGGGGCTGGTTCCTGAAGCTTTCTTT.

As concerns this clone: Sequence at one end of the junction differs from germline and may be a read error. The chain is built from TRBV7-7 and TRBJ2-5; D perhaps matches TRBD2 (8 bases). CDR1 and CDR2 from the germline V gene are SSHAT and FNYEAQ (reference sequence). The CDR3 spans 14 residues. The CDR3 loop reads CASSGGRGQETQYF. CDR3 in DNA: TGTGCTAGCAGCGGGGGAAGGGGGCAGGAGACCCAGTACTTC.

This clone was found a few times. The chain couples TRBV6-4 to TRBJ1-6; possible D gene TRBD1, 5 bases. V was cut by 4 bases and J by 8 bases, with 9 bases left in between. The CDR3 consists of 13 residues. The germline CDR1 and CDR2 sequences are MRHNA and SNTAGT. For the CDR3, the DNA is TGTGCCAGCAGTGCCGCGGGGCATTCACCCCTCCACTTT. Its protein is CASSAAGHSPLHF.

This clone is deemed medium-sized (0.01 to 0.1%). The chain is built from TRBV28 and TRBJ1-4; a possible D gene is TRBD1 (5 bases). V was cut by 6 bases and J by 3 bases, with 11 bases left in between. The CDR3 runs 14 residues. Germline-derived CDR1 and CDR2 are MDHEN and SYDVKM. Written as DNA, the CDR3 is TGTGCCAGCAGGATCCAGGGCGCTAATGAAAAACTGTTTTTT. Its protein is CASRIQGANEKLFF.

The V gene is TRBV10-3, the J gene TRBJ2-2, with D hard to call. V was clipped by 6 bases and J by 0 bases, with 11 bases between them. Germline assignment: CDR1 ENHRY and CDR2 SYGVKD. The CDR3 sequence is 15 residues long. The CDR3 here is CAIRPEATNTGELFF. The CDR3 DNA is TGTGCCATCAGGCCAGAGGCCACGAACACCGGGGAGCTGTTTTTT.

The CDR3 region has the DNA TGTGCCAGCAGCGGGCACGGCATTAGCGGAGTGGGATGGAATGAGCAGTTCTTC. Amino acids: CASSGHGISGVGWNEQFF. V is TRBV11-3 and J is TRBJ2-1; D might be TRBD2 (6 bases). This CDR3 region has 18 residues. The germline V gene encodes CDR1 SGHNT and CDR2 YENEEA. V lost 5 bases, J lost 7 bases, and 27 bases lay in between.

This clone has only a few counts. The chain combines TRBV11-2 with TRBJ1-2, with D perhaps matching TRBD1 (6 bases). The germline V gene encodes CDR1 SGHAT and CDR2 FQNNGV. This CDR3 has 13 amino acids. The V end lost 5 bases, the J end lost 6 bases, and 13 bases lay between the germline ends. DNA of the CDR3: TGTGCCAGCAGCACCCCGGGGGCCGATGGCTACACCTTC. Its translation is CASSTPGADGYTF.